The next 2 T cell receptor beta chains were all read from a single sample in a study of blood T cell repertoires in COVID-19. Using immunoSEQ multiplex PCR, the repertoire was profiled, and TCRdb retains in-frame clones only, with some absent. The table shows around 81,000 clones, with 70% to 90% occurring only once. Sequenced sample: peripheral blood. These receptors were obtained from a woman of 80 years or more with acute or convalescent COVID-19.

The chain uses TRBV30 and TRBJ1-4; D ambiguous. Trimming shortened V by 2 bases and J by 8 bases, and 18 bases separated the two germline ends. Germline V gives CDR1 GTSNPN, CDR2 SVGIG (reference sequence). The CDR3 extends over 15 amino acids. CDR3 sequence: CAWSPRGGREEKLFF. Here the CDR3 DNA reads TGTGCCTGGAGTCCCCGTGGAGGGAGGGAGGAAAAACTGTTTTTT.

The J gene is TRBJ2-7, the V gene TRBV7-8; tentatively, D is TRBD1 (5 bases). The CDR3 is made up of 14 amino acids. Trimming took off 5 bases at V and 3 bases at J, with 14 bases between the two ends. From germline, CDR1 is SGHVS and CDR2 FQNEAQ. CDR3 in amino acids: CASSPRQLVYEQYF. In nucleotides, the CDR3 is TGTGCCAGCAGCCCCAGACAGTTAGTCTACGAGCAGTACTTC. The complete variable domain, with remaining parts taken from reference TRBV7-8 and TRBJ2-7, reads GAGVSQSPRYKVAKRGQDVALRCDPISGHVSLFWYQQALGQGPEFLTYFQNEAQLDKSGLPSDRFFAERPEGSVSTLKIQRTQQEDSAVYLCASSPRQLVYEQYFGPGTRLTVT.